This TCR beta chain derives from a study of cytomegalovirus exposure and HLA in healthy donors. Study-wide results and caveats: It is likely that the observed cluster of highly shared sequence variants was a sequencing artifact.

This clone was detected a few times. Antigen specificity is unknown. This CDR3 region has 15 residues. J was trimmed by 6 bases and V by 2 bases; bases with no gene match: 7. CDR1 and CDR2 from the germline V gene are SGHRS and YFSETQ. PCR employed 60 Vbeta and 13 Jbeta primers. Under the authors' procedure: Unique TCR beta chains totaled 80 million to 100 million in a later count, with approximately 11 million of them shared. Sequencing used immunoSEQ multiplex PCR; TCRdb keeps in-frame clones, though not all of them. The V and J calls and clone size come from that table; D and trimming were worked out from the DNA. Among 100,000 to 120,000 clones listed, about 80% were seen once.

The chain is built from TRBV5-1 and TRBJ2-1; 8 nucleotides line up with TRBD1. Sequenced: PBMCs. The receptor comes from a young man in good health and CMV-seronegative. The CDR3 DNA is TGCGCCAGCAGCTTCACTCCGGGACAGGCCAATGAGCAGTTCTTC. This sequence encodes CASSFTPGQANEQFF.